A single sample is the source of the 23 T cell receptor beta chains below, sequenced in a study of CD8+ T cells in alopecia areata (dated by TCRdb to the late 2010s). The meaning of the sample's time point label: about 4 weeks on oral tofacitinib. This specimen's treatment or condition label, interpreted: oral pan-JAK inhibitor, 5-10 mg twice daily. Library method: the immunoSEQ multiplex PCR assay. RNA was extracted from all samples and reverse transcribed into cDNA as template for TCR sequencing. The table comes from immuneACCESS by way of TCRdb, which keeps in-frame sequences with V and J called. Part of the clones is missing from these tables; in studies checked, under half for an unresolved V gene and the rest for unknown reasons. This sample holds a few hundred thousand clones; 50% to 70% were observed only once. In total, the top ten clones hold around 1.5% of the sample. The specimen comprised CD4+ T cells sorted from blood, sampled at week 4, from a patient treated with tofacitinib. The source of these receptors is a human donor with alopecia areata.

The chain links TRBV6-5 to TRBJ2-5, with 7 bases matching TRBD1. The CDR3 extends over 14 amino acids. Losses at the gene ends were 5 bases for V and 5 bases for J; bases not matched to a gene: 8. Germline-derived CDR1 and CDR2 are MNHEY and SVGAGI. The CDR3 loop reads CASSTIGGLETQYF. The DNA for the CDR3 is TGTGCCAGCAGTACGATAGGGGGCCTGGAGACCCAGTACTTC.

The J gene is TRBJ2-7, the V gene TRBV2; the D gene could be TRBD1 or TRBD2 (5 bases each). This CDR3 contains 13 residues. Germline CDR1 and CDR2: SNHLY and FYNNEI. V was pared by 2 bases and J by 6 bases, with 11 bases between. The CDR3, as DNA: TGTGCCAGCAGTGAACAGGGAGCAGGCGAGCAGTACTTC. The encoded protein is CASSEQGAGEQYF.

The table lists this clone with a few counts. This sequence joins TRBV10-3 and TRBJ1-1; a weak D match, TRBD1 (5 bases). The CDR3 extends over 13 amino acids. Trimming left V 2 bases short and J 10 bases short, with 14 bases between. In germline, CDR1 is ENHRY, CDR2 SYGVKD. CDR3 nucleotides: TGTGCCATCAGTGAGGTCAGACAGATTCGAGCTTTCTTT. Protein sequence: CAISEVRQIRAFF.

The chain combines TRBV9 with TRBJ2-7; D might be TRBD2 (6 bases). The CDR3 has 15 residues. Germline-derived CDR1 and CDR2 are SGDLS and YYNGEE. V lost 4 bases, J lost 2 bases, and 16 bases lay in between. The CDR3, as DNA: TGTGCCAGCAGCCTCGCGACTAGTTCGGCCTACGAGCAGTACTTC. This translates into CASSLATSSAYEQYF.

This clone has only one observation. V is TRBV30 and J is TRBJ2-3; a possible D gene is TRBD1 (6 bases). Germline V CDR1 and CDR2: GTSNPN, SVGIG (reference sequence). V was pared by 3 bases and J by 4 bases, with 14 bases between. This CDR3 comprises 14 residues. The CDR3 coding sequence is TGTGCCTGGAGCCAAGGGGGAAAGGCAGATACGCAGTATTTT. Protein product: CAWSQGGKADTQYF.

V and J are TRBV29-1 and TRBJ2-5; 8 bases match TRBD2. The J segment lost 4 bases and the V segment lost 4 bases, leaving 5 bases of the junction unmatched. This CDR3 comprises 13 residues. Germline V gives CDR1 SQVTM, CDR2 ANQGSEA. This CDR3 reads CSVGRGGVETQYF. In nucleotides, the CDR3 is TGCAGCGTTGGACGGGGGGGCGTAGAGACCCAGTACTTC.

The chain couples TRBV2 to TRBJ2-3; 12 positions agree with TRBD1. Germline loops: CDR1 SNHLY, CDR2 FYNNEI. This CDR3 is built from 13 residues. V shed 10 bases and J 6 bases; nucleotides not matched to a gene: 5. The CDR3 reads CATGTGGFDTQYF. The CDR3, as DNA: TGTGCCACCGGGACAGGGGGCTTCGATACGCAGTATTTT.

The chain combines TRBV2 with TRBJ2-5; TRBD1 or TRBD2 may be the D gene (5 bases each). Trimming shortened V by 7 bases and J by 2 bases, and 14 bases separated the two germline ends. Germline V CDR1 and CDR2: SNHLY, FYNNEI. This CDR3 contains 14 residues. CDR3 loop: CASILGTAQETQYF. For the CDR3, the DNA is TGTGCCAGCATCCTAGGGACCGCGCAAGAGACCCAGTACTTC.

The V call is TRBV5-4, the J call TRBJ1-2; D gene uncertain. The V end lost 0 bases, the J end lost 2 bases, and 11 bases lay between the germline ends. The CDR3 is made up of 15 amino acids. Per germline, CDR1 SGHNT and CDR2 YYREEE (reference sequence). For the CDR3, the DNA is TGTGCCAGCAGCTTGGGGGCAGACCAAAACTATGGCTACACCTTC. Translated, it gives CASSLGADQNYGYTF.

The V gene is TRBV11-2, the J gene TRBJ2-7; D gene unclear. With 1 base removed from V and 3 bases from J, the gap between germline ends came to 7 bases. The CDR3 consists of 13 residues. Germline loops: CDR1 SGHAT, CDR2 FQNNGV. The CDR3 reads CASSLAGRYEQYF. The CDR3 DNA sequence: TGTGCCAGCAGCTTAGCTGGGCGCTACGAGCAGTACTTC.

CDR3 nucleotides: TGCGCCAGCAGCTTGGGGCTAGCGGGGCCAACCTACGAGCAGTACTTC. This translates into CASSLGLAGPTYEQYF. The chain has TRBV5-1 and TRBJ2-7; 9 bases align to TRBD2. V trimming: 0 bases; J trimming: 2 bases; junction bases outside the gene matches: 6. CDR1 and CDR2 (germline): SGHRS, YFSETQ. This CDR3 has 16 amino acids.

The rearrangement links TRBV7-2 to TRBJ2-7; TRBD1 might be the D (7 bases). Germline V gives CDR1 SGHTA, CDR2 FQGNSA. The CDR3 contains 16 residues. Trimming left V 3 bases short and J 1 base short, with 16 bases between. The chain's CDR3 is CASSFLPGGPSYEQYF. In DNA, the CDR3 is TGTGCCAGCAGCTTTCTTCCAGGGGGGCCATCCTACGAGCAGTACTTC.

The chain joins TRBV5-1 to TRBJ2-7, with D perhaps matching TRBD1 (6 bases). CDR1 is SGHRS, CDR2 YFSETQ, per germline. Between the trimmed V and J ends, which lost 4 bases and 7 bases, there was a span of 12 bases. This CDR3 is 12 amino acids long. In DNA form, the CDR3 reads TGCGCCAGCAGCAAAGCAGACAGGGAGCAGTACTTC. Protein: CASSKADREQYF.

The rearrangement uses TRBV10-2 and TRBJ2-5; no clear D gene. This CDR3 spans 14 amino acids. CDR1 WSHSY and CDR2 SAAADI come from the germline V gene. Trimming left V 6 bases short and J 1 base short, with 12 bases between. CDR3 in amino acids: CASSLLAGQETQYF. CDR3 DNA sequence: TGCGCCAGCAGCCTTTTGGCAGGCCAAGAGACCCAGTACTTC.

In this sample, this clone turned up a few times. CDR3 protein: CASSYSSGTQYF. The DNA for the CDR3 is TGTGCCAGCAGTTACTCGAGCGGAACGCAGTATTTT. The J gene is TRBJ2-3, the V gene TRBV6-5; perhaps TRBD2 as D (5 bases). This CDR3 contains 12 residues. Germline V gene data show CDR1 as MNHEY and CDR2 as SVGAGI. With 0 bases removed from V and 9 bases from J, the gap between germline ends came to 7 bases.

The chain links TRBV15 to TRBJ2-3; TRBD2 matches at 8 bases. The CDR3 is 14 amino acids. The V gene's germline CDR1 is LNHNV and CDR2 YYDKDF (reference sequence). V shed 9 bases and J 4 bases; nucleotides not matched to a gene: 9. The CDR3: CATGPGGAPDTQYF. The CDR3 DNA sequence: TGTGCCACGGGTCCCGGGGGGGCCCCAGATACGCAGTATTTT.

V usage is TRBV6-5 and J usage is TRBJ1-5, with TRBD1 identical over 8 bases. CDR3 length: 15 residues. V was pared by 6 bases and J by 2 bases, with 6 bases of the junction left unmatched. Germline lookup yields CDR1 MNHEY and CDR2 SVGAGI. The CDR3 loop reads CASRADRGGNQPQHF. The CDR3 coding sequence is TGTGCCAGCAGGGCCGACAGGGGAGGCAATCAGCCCCAGCATTTT.

With respect to this clone: Other DNA sequences in this sample translate to the same CDR3. The rearrangement uses TRBV9 and TRBJ2-3; no firm D call. V lost 4 bases, J lost 1 base, and 7 bases lay in between. The CDR3 runs to 13 residues. Per the germline V gene, CDR1 is SGDLS and CDR2 is YYNGEE. CDR3 coding DNA: TGTGCCAGCAGCCTCGATCGCACAGATACGCAGTATTTT. It yields the protein CASSLDRTDTQYF.

This clone was seen a few times. The rearrangement links TRBV11-2 to TRBJ1-6; D unresolved. The length of the CDR3 is 12 residues. The ends were cut back, 6 bases at V and 4 bases at J, with 4 bases in the middle. Germline V gives CDR1 SGHAT, CDR2 FQNNGV. The CDR3 loop is CASRHYNSPLHF. The CDR3 bases are TGTGCCAGCAGACATTATAATTCACCCCTCCACTTT.

This clone was recorded once. The rearrangement joins TRBV15 to TRBJ2-7; perhaps TRBD1 as D (5 bases). CDR1 and CDR2 from the germline V gene are LNHNV and YYDKDF (reference sequence). Deletions cut 0 bases from V and 6 bases from J, with 18 bases between. The CDR3 runs 16 residues. CDR3 sequence (DNA): TGTGCCACCAGCAGAGACCAAACAGGCGCCCGCACCGAGCAGTACTTC. Its protein product is CATSRDQTGARTEQYF.

This clone turned up a few times. The gene calls are TRBV9 and TRBJ2-1; TRBD2 matches 9 bases. CDR1 is SGDLS, CDR2 YYNGEE, per germline. V shed 0 bases and J 6 bases; nucleotides not matched to a gene: 7. This CDR3 region has 16 residues. The CDR3 DNA reads TGTGCCAGCAGCGTAGCTCGCCTAGCGGGGAGCAATGAGCAGTTCTTC. Protein sequence: CASSVARLAGSNEQFF. The full variable domain, in which reference TRBV9 and TRBJ2-1 provide the parts outside the CDR3, is DSGVTQTPKHLITATGQRVTLRCSPRSGDLSVYWYQQSLDQGLQFLIQYYNGEERAKGNILERFSAQQFPDLHSELNLSSLELGDSALYFCASSVARLAGSNEQFFGPGTRLTVL.

The chain recombines TRBV7-2 with TRBJ2-6; D gene ambiguous. Trimming stripped 4 bases from V and 2 bases from J, with 12 bases between. The germline CDR1 and CDR2 sequences are SGHTA and FQGNSA. The CDR3 is 16 residues long. DNA of the CDR3: TGTGCCAGCAGCTCCCGCGGAACCCCTGGGGCCAACGTCCTGACTTTC. It translates to CASSSRGTPGANVLTF.

CDR3: CSVASGTASREQYF. For the CDR3, the DNA is TGCAGCGTTGCCTCCGGGACCGCGAGTCGGGAGCAGTACTTC. J is TRBJ2-7 and V is TRBV29-1; D assignment may be TRBD1 or TRBD2 (5 bases each). Germline V gene sequence: CDR1 SQVTM, CDR2 ANQGSEA. CDR3 length: 14 amino acids. V was shortened by 4 bases and J by 7 bases, with 20 bases between the two germline ends.